The next 25 T cell receptor beta chains were all read from a single sample in a study of HIV-infected patients and healthy controls. All unsorted peripheral T cells were captured because whole blood was used without fractionation. Reverse transcription used 500 to 550 ng RNA and constant-region primers for alpha and beta. Each of the alpha and beta chains got its own library through chain-specific third strand synthesis with indices. TCRdb re-called the 5' RACE reads with MiXCR, one entry per CDR3 protein. The sample has around 18,000 distinct CDR3 sequences; around a tenth are singletons. The source material was blood. The receptors derive from an adult in good health.

This clonotype was observed at least ten times. The chain links TRBV29-1 to TRBJ1-1, with a weak D call TRBD1 (5 bases). V was trimmed by 0 bases and J by 1 base, leaving 12 bases between them. Looked up from germline, CDR1 is SQVTM and CDR2 is ANQGSEA. The CDR3 runs 15 residues. The DNA for the CDR3 is TGCAGCGTTGAAGATTGGGGGAGGCGGAACACTGAAGCTTTCTTT. Amino acid sequence: CSVEDWGRRNTEAFF.

The rearrangement joins TRBV2 to TRBJ2-2, with unresolved D. The CDR3 is made up of 14 amino acids. Per germline, CDR1 SNHLY and CDR2 FYNNEI. The V and J ends lost 6 bases and 1 base respectively, with 9 bases between them. The CDR3 region is CASSPFLNTGELFF. Written as DNA, the CDR3 is TGTGCCAGCAGCCCCTTCCTGAACACCGGGGAGCTGTTTTTT.

This clonotype was picked up many times. CDR3 protein: CASSSFNPGVNYGYTF. CDR3 nucleotides: TGTGCCAGCAGCTCCTTTAATCCGGGAGTAAACTATGGCTACACCTTC. This chain links TRBV7-2 with TRBJ1-2; D gene unclear. V gave up 4 bases and J gave up 2 bases, with 17 bases separating them. Germline loops: CDR1 SGHTA, CDR2 FQGNSA. This CDR3 is 16 amino acids long.

This clonotype has just a few counts. The chain has TRBV20-1 and TRBJ1-1, with D possibly matching TRBD1 (6 bases). Germline CDR1 reads DFQATT; CDR2 reads SNEGSKA (reference sequence). V lost 1 base and J 2 bases, leaving 11 bases between the germline ends. CDR3 size: 14 residues. CDR3 coding DNA: TGCAGTGCTAGAGTTGCGGGGGCAAACACTGAAGCTTTCTTT. Amino acid sequence: CSARVAGANTEAFF.

About this clonotype itself: This clone may be a read error of a much larger clone one base away. The chain employs TRBV3-1 and TRBJ2-4, with TRBD1 as a possible D gene (5 bases). This CDR3 is built from 15 residues. V was clipped by 4 bases and J by 4 bases, with 14 bases between them. The germline V gene has CDR1 LGHDT and CDR2 YNNKEL (reference sequence). The CDR3 region has the DNA TGTGCCAGCAGCCCCAGGGTAGTGAGAAAAAACATTCAGTACTTC. Its protein is CASSPRVVRKNIQYF.

V gene TRBV7-2 combines with J gene TRBJ2-7; D remains ambiguous. Germline V gene lookup returns CDR1 SGHTA and CDR2 FQGNSA. There are 15 residues in the CDR3. Trimming took 1 base from V and 2 from J, leaving 12 bases between them. The CDR3 bases are TGTGCCAGCAGCTTAGGGGGTCAGGCCCCCTACGAGCAGTACTTC. The encoded protein is CASSLGGQAPYEQYF. Full variable domain (missing parts from reference TRBV7-2 and TRBJ2-7): GAGVSQSPSNKVTEKGKDVELRCDPISGHTALYWYRQSLGQGLEFLIYFQGNSAPDKSGLPSDRFSAERTGGSVSTLTIQRTQQEDSAVYLCASSLGGQAPYEQYFGPGTRLTVT.

The V call is TRBV29-1, the J call TRBJ2-1; 12 bases are shared with TRBD1. Germline V gene sequence: CDR1 SQVTM, CDR2 ANQGSEA. The V and J ends lost 4 bases and 0 bases, in that order; junction bases with no gene match: 22. The CDR3 runs to 22 residues. The DNA of the CDR3 is TGCAGCGTTGTGGGGGGACAGGGGGCGCGGCTAGCGGGATTCAACTCCTACAATGAGCAGTTCTTC. It yields the protein CSVVGGQGARLAGFNSYNEQFF.

This clonotype has just a few counts. The chain recombines TRBV5-1 with TRBJ1-1; no clear D. V lost 4 bases and J lost 2, with 9 bases in between. The CDR3 has 13 amino acids. Germline CDR1 is SGHRS and CDR2 is YFSETQ. The CDR3 protein is CASSPDGNTEAFF. For the CDR3, the DNA is TGCGCCAGCAGCCCGGACGGTAACACTGAAGCTTTCTTT.

In its sample, this clonotype was seen many times. The gene calls are TRBV28 and TRBJ1-2, with unresolved D. Trimming cost V 6 bases and J 3 bases, with 14 bases left between them. This CDR3 contains 14 residues. The germline V gene encodes CDR1 MDHEN and CDR2 SYDVKM. As DNA, the CDR3 is TGTGCCAGCAGATTAATCCCACAAGACTATGGCTACACCTTC. It is translated as CASRLIPQDYGYTF.

This clonotype was seen many times. V gene TRBV11-3 combines with J gene TRBJ2-5; possible D gene TRBD2, 5 bases. This CDR3 has 14 amino acids. Germline assignment: CDR1 SGHNT and CDR2 YENEEA. Trimming stripped 2 bases from V and 4 bases from J, with 11 bases between. DNA for the CDR3: TGTGCCAGCAGCTTAAGAGGAGGCGCAGAGACCCAGTACTTC. Amino acids: CASSLRGGAETQYF.

There are a few counts of this clonotype. The chain couples TRBV12-3 or TRBV12-4 to TRBJ1-1; a possible D gene is TRBD1 (5 bases). V lost 5 bases, J lost 9 bases, and 13 bases lay in between. This CDR3 has 12 residues. The CDR3 protein is CASSIGVAQAFF. The DNA of the CDR3 is TGTGCCAGCAGTATAGGGGTAGCACAAGCTTTCTTT.

This clonotype was detected many times. The chain carries TRBV27 and TRBJ2-7; the D gene is possibly TRBD1 (5 bases). The V gene's germline CDR1 is MNHEY and CDR2 SMNVEV (reference sequence). V gave up 5 bases and J gave up 3 bases, with 17 bases separating them. The CDR3 has 15 amino acids. The CDR3 spells CASSQGSGLVYEQYF. Here the CDR3 DNA reads TGTGCCAGCAGTCAGGGATCCGGTCTGGTCTACGAGCAGTACTTC.

A single count supports this clonotype. The chain is built from TRBV25-1 and TRBJ2-1, with TRBD2 matching over 7 bases. The CDR3 runs 16 residues. Losses at the gene ends were 4 bases for V and 5 bases for J; bases not matched to a gene: 11. Looked up from germline, CDR1 is MGHDK and CDR2 is SYGVNS. CDR3 region: CASSGWGEGTDNEQFF. In DNA form, the CDR3 reads TGTGCCAGCAGTGGGTGGGGGGAGGGCACAGACAATGAGCAGTTCTTC. Full variable domain (rest looked up from reference TRBV25-1 and TRBJ2-1): EADIYQTPRYLVIGTGKKITLECSQTMGHDKMYWYQQDPGMELHLIHYSYGVNSTEKGDLSSESTVSRIRTEHFPLTLESARPSHTSQYLCASSGWGEGTDNEQFFGPGTRLTVL.

The chain is built from TRBV6-6 and TRBJ2-3; D might be TRBD2 (6 bases). With 6 bases removed from V and 4 bases from J, the gap between germline ends came to 23 bases. CDR1 and CDR2 (germline): MNHNY, SVGAGI (reference sequence). The CDR3 is 17 amino acids. The CDR3 DNA reads as TGTGCCAGCAGCCTAGCCGGGACTTCTGCCTGGCCAGATACGCAGTATTTT. It codes for CASSLAGTSAWPDTQYF.

This clonotype has a count of ten or more. V is TRBV12-3 or TRBV12-4 and J is TRBJ2-1, with 8 bases lining up with TRBD2. After removal of 5 bases from V and 4 bases from J, the junction contained 10 bases not matched to a gene. This CDR3 has 16 residues. The CDR3 DNA reads TGTGCCAGCAGTACCGTAGCGGGAAGTTCGTACAATGAGCAGTTCTTC. Translated: CASSTVAGSSYNEQFF.

This clonotype was counted many times. The CDR3 region is CASEYEETQYF. The CDR3 DNA follows: TGTGCCAGCGAGTATGAAGAGACCCAGTACTTC. The J gene is TRBJ2-5, the V gene TRBV21-1. TRBV21-1 is shown as a pseudogene. This CDR3 contains 11 residues.

The chain joins TRBV9 to TRBJ2-1, with D unclear. Trimming stripped 0 bases from V and 3 bases from J, with 10 bases between. Germline V lookup: CDR1 SGDLS, CDR2 YYNGEE. This CDR3 spans 15 amino acids. CDR3 residues: CASSVAATGYNEQFF. CDR3 DNA: TGTGCCAGCAGCGTAGCGGCGACGGGCTACAATGAGCAGTTCTTC.

This clonotype is deemed medium-sized (0.01 to 0.1%). This chain connects TRBV28 to TRBJ2-7, with a weak D call TRBD2 (5 bases). Between the trimmed V and J ends, which lost 4 bases and 5 bases, there was a span of 12 bases. Germline V gene lookup returns CDR1 MDHEN and CDR2 SYDVKM. The CDR3 sequence is 13 residues long. CDR3 amino acids: CASSSGRGDEQYF. In DNA form, the CDR3 reads TGTGCCAGCAGTTCAGGACGGGGTGACGAGCAGTACTTC.

This clonotype was found many times. The chain employs TRBV10-3 and TRBJ1-2; D possibly corresponds to TRBD1 (6 bases). The CDR3 is 13 residues long. With 6 bases removed from V and 4 bases from J, the gap between germline ends came to 12 bases. Per the germline V gene, CDR1 is ENHRY and CDR2 is SYGVKD. CDR3 sequence (DNA): TGTGCCATCAGGGACGACAGGAGCTATGGCTACACCTTC. Translation: CAIRDDRSYGYTF.

This clonotype was recorded at least ten times. The CDR3 bases are TGCAGCTCGGGGACTAGATTGGTGGGGCAGTTCTTC. This gives the protein CSSGTRLVGQFF. The V and J genes are TRBV20-1 and TRBJ2-1; 8 nucleotides agree with TRBD2. The CDR3 totals 12 residues. Germline CDR1 reads DFQATT; CDR2 reads SNEGSKA (reference sequence).

V is TRBV3-1 and J is TRBJ2-1; 7 nucleotides agree with TRBD1. The CDR3 spans 16 residues. Germline-derived CDR1 and CDR2 are LGHDT and YNNKEL (reference sequence). J lost 2 bases, V lost 0 bases, and 4 bases had no gene match. CDR3 amino acids: CASSQDKTGPYNEQFF. DNA for the CDR3: TGTGCCAGCAGCCAAGATAAGACAGGGCCCTACAATGAGCAGTTCTTC.

This clonotype was found many times. The chain joins TRBV20-1 to TRBJ2-7; possible D gene TRBD1, 6 bases. This CDR3 has 15 residues. V gave up 5 bases and J gave up 4 bases, with 21 bases separating them. CDR1 is DFQATT and CDR2 is SNEGSKA in the germline V gene (reference sequence). CDR3 loop: CSAQPPGHTHYEQYF. In nucleotides, the CDR3 is TGCAGTGCTCAACCTCCGGGACATACACATTACGAGCAGTACTTC.

This clonotype came up many times. The J gene is TRBJ2-1, the V gene TRBV19; D may be TRBD2 (6 bases). This CDR3 spans 15 amino acids. V was clipped by 7 bases and J by 0 bases, with 13 bases between them. The germline gives CDR1 LNHDA, CDR2 SQIVND (reference sequence). The CDR3: CASIGSAGSYNEQFF. CDR3 coding DNA: TGTGCCAGTATCGGGAGCGCAGGCTCCTACAATGAGCAGTTCTTC.

This clonotype was seen many times. This CDR3 is CASSWPRTDYQAFF. The CDR3 DNA follows: TGTGCCAGCAGCTGGCCTCGGACAGATTATCAAGCTTTCTTT. The chain combines TRBV7-2 with TRBJ1-1; a weak D match, TRBD1 (6 bases). Germline CDR1 SGHTA, CDR2 FQGNSA. This CDR3 spans 14 amino acids. V was cut by 4 bases and J by 9 bases, with 18 bases left in between. Full variable domain (rest looked up from reference TRBV7-2 and TRBJ1-1): GAGVSQSPSNKVTEKGKDVELRCDPISGHTALYWYRQSLGQGLEFLIYFQGNSAPDKSGLPSDRFSAERTGGSVSTLTIQRTQQEDSAVYLCASSWPRTDYQAFFGQGTRLTVV.

This clonotype was recorded many times. The limits of the CDR3 on the DNA are not certain, so only TCRdb's listed CDR3 is given. V usage is TRBV20-1 and J usage is TRBJ2-7; the tabulated D call, TRBD2, remains unverified against the DNA. The CDR3 is made up of 14 amino acids, end residues included. From germline, CDR1 is DFQATT and CDR2 SNEGSKA (reference sequence). The CDR3 loop reads CSASRTSGGTSGRF.